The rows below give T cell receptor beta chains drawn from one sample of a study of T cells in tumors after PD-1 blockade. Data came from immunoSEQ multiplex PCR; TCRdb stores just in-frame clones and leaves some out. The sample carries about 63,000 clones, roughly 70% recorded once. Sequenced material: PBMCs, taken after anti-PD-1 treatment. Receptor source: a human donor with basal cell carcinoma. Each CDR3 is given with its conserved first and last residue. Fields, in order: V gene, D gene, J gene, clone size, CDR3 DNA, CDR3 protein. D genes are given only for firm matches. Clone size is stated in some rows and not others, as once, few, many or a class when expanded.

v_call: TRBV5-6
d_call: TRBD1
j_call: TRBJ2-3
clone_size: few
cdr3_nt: TGTGCCAGCAGCTCCACAGGGGGCCTCACAGATACGCAGTATTTT
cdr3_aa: CASSSTGGLTDTQYF

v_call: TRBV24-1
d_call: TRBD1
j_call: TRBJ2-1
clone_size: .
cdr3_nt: TGTGCCATATCAGACAGGGCCGGTACCAATGAGCAGTTCTTC
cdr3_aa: CAISDRAGTNEQFF

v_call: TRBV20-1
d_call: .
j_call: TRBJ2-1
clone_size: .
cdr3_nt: TGCAGTGCTAGTTTAGGCAGTTACAATGAGCAGTTCTTC
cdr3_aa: CSASLGSYNEQFF

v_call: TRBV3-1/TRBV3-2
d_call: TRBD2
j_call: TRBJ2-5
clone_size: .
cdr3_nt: TGTGCCAGCAGCCAAGACCTAGCGGGGGGTCTGGGAGAGACCCAGTACTTC
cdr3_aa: CASSQDLAGGLGETQYF

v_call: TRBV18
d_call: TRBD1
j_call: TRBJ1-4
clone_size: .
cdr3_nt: TGTGCCAGCTCATCTAGACCCAGGGGGGACATCAATGAAAAACTGTTTTTT
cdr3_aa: CASSSRPRGDINEKLFF

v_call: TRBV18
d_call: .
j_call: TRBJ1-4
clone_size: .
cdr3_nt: TGTGCCAGCTATGCTGCAAGGGGAGCTAATGAAAAACTGTTTTTT
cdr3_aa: CASYAARGANEKLFF

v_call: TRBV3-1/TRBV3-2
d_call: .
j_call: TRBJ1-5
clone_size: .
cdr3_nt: TGTGCCAGCAGCCAGTACGATTTGAGGGGGACTCAGCCCCAGCATTTT
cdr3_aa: CASSQYDLRGTQPQHF

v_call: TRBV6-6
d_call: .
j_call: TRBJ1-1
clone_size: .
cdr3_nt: TGTGCCAGCAGTAAGGGGATGGTAGTGAAGGAAGCTTTCTTT
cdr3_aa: CASSKGMVVKEAFF

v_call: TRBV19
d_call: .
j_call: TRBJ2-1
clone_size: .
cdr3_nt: TGTGCCAGTAAGGGTGTCGACCGCGATGAGCAGTTCTTC
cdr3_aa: CASKGVDRDEQFF

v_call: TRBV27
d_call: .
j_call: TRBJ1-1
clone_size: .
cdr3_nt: TGTGCCAGCTGGCGGGGATCTACGGGGGGTTCTGAAGCTTTCTTT
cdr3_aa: CASWRGSTGGSEAFF

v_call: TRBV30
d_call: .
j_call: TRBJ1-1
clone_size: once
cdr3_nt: TGTGCCTGGAGTGTTAACACTAACACTGAAGCTTTCTTT
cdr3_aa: CAWSVNTNTEAFF

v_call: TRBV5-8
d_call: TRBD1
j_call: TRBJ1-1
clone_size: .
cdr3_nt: TGTGCCAGCAGCTCCGGGACAGGTGGCATAACTGAAGCTTTCTTT
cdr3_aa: CASSSGTGGITEAFF

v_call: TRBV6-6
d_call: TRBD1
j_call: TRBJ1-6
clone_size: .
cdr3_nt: TGTGCCAGCAGCGACAGGGATAATTCACCCCTCCACTTT
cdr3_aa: CASSDRDNSPLHF

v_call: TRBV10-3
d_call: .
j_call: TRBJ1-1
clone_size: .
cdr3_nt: TGTGCCATCAGGGGCGCCGGACAGCAGAACACTGAAGCTTTCTTT
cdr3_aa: CAIRGAGQQNTEAFF

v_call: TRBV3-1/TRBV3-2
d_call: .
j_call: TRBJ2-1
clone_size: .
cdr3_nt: TGTGCCAGCAGCTGGGGGTTTGATTCCTACAATGAGCAGTTCTTC
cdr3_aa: CASSWGFDSYNEQFF

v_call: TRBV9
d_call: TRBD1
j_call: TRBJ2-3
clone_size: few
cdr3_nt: TGTGCCAGCAACAGGGGGCAAGGAGATACGCAGTATTTT
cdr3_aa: CASNRGQGDTQYF

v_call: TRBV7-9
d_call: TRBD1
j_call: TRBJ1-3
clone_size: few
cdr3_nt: TGTGCCAGCAGCTTAGCGACCGGGACAGGGGGCGCATATGGAAACACCATATATTTT
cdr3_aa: CASSLATGTGGAYGNTIYF

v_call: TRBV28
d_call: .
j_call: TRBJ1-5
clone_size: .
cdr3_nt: TGTGCCAGCAGCCTCAATCAGCCCCAGCATTTT
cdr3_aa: CASSLNQPQHF

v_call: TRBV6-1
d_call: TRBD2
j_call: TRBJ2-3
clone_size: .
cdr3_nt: TGTGCCAGCAGTGAATTAGCGGGGGGAGGCACAGATACGCAGTATTTT
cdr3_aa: CASSELAGGGTDTQYF

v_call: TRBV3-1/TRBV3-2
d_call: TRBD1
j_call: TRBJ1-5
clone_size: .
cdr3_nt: TGTGCCAGCAGCCAAGGAGGGGGACAGGGCGGACAGCCCCAGCATTTT
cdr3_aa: CASSQGGGQGGQPQHF